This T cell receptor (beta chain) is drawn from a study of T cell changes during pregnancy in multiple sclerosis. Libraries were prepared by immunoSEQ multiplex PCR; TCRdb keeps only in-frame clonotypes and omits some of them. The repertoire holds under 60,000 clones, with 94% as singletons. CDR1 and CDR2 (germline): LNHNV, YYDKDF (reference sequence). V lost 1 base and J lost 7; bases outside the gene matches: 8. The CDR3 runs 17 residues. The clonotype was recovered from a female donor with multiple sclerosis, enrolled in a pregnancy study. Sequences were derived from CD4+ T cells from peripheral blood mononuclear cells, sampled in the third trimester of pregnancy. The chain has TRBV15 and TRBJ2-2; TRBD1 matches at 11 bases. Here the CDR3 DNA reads TGTGCCACCAGCAGAGCTGGACAGGGGGCTTTGGTCGGGGAGCTGTTTTTT. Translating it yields CATSRAGQGALVGELFF.